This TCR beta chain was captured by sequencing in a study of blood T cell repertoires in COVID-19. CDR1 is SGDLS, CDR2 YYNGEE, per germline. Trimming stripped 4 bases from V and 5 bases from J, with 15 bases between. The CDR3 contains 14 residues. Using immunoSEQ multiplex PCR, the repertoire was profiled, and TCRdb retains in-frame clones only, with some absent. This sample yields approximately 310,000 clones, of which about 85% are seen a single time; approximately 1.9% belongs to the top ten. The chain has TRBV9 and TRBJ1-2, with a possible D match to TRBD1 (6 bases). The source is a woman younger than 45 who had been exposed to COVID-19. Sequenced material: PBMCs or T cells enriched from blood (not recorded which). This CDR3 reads CASSPGDTDYGYTF. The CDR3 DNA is TGTGCCAGCAGCCCCGGGGACACCGATTATGGCTACACCTTC.